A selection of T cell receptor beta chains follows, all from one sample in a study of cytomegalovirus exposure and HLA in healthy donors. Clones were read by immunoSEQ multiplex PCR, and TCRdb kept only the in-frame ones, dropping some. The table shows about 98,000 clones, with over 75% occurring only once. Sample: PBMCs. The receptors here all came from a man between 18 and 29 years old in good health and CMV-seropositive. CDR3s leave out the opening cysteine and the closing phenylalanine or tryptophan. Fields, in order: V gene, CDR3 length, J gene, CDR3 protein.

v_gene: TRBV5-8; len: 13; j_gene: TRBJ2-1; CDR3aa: ASSLSPSSYNEQF
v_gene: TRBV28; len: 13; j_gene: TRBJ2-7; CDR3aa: ASSPGRGSGYEQY
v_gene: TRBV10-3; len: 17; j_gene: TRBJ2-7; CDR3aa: AISEVGGTSGTPAYEQY
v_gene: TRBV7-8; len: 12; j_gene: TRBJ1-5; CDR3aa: ASSPTGGNQPQH
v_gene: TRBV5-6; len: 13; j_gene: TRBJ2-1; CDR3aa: ASSLAGTGDNEQF
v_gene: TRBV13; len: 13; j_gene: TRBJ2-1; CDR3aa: ASRVRLAGHFEQF
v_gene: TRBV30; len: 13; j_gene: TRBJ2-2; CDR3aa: AWRPTGTNTGELF
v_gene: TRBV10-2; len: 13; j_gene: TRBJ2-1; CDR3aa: ASTTSGRAWNEQF
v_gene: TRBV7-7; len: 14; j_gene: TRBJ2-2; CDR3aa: ASSSPSGSLTGELF
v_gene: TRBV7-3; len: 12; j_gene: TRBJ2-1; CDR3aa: ASSLGGRTYEQF
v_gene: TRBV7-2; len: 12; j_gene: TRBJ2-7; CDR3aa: ASSQEAGGYEQY
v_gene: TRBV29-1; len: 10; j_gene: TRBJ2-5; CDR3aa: SVEWLEETQY
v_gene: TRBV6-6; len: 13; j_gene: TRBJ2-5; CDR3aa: ASSPGTGGQETQY
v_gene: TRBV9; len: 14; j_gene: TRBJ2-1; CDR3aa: ASSGRGQHFYNEQF
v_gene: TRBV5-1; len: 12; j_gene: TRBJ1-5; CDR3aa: ASSLAGPNQPQH